This T cell receptor beta chain emerged from a study of blood T cell repertoires in COVID-19. About the research overall: Samples representing acute and convalescent COVID-19 were sourced from the United States, Italy and Spain.

CDR3 length equals 13 residues. Germline assignment: CDR1 SGHTA and CDR2 FQGNSA. V shed 5 bases and J shed 2 bases, with 10 bases lying between them. Only in-frame clones appear in the TCRdb table, and some are missing; sequencing was by immunoSEQ multiplex PCR. This repertoire shows more than 250,000 clones, roughly 80% found once; its top ten account for 4.6%. J is TRBJ2-7 and V is TRBV7-2, with D tentatively TRBD1 (6 bases). The sequencing input was peripheral blood. This TCR was recovered from a man aged 60-69 years who had recovered from COVID-19. The CDR3 sequence is CASSQGQTYEQYF. The CDR3 DNA is TGTGCCAGCAGCCAGGGGCAGACCTACGAGCAGTACTTC.